These 25 T cell receptor beta chains originate from one sample sequenced in a study of lymphopenia after photon versus proton radiotherapy. Assay used: immunoSEQ multiplex PCR; TCRdb lists only in-frame clones, some missing. The sample holds fewer than 35,000 clones; 90% are singletons and the top ten take 6.8%. The input for sequencing was peripheral blood, taken from a patient treated with photon-based radiotherapy. These receptors were obtained from a woman aged 45-59 years with pancreatic cancer.

The chain uses TRBV2 and TRBJ2-1, with 9 bases fitting TRBD1. This CDR3 has 16 residues. Trimming cost V 3 bases and J 11 bases; bases outside gene matches: 14. Germline assignment: CDR1 SNHLY and CDR2 FYNNEI. The CDR3 nucleotides are TGTGCCAGCAGTGACATCGGACAGGGGTTAACAAATAAGCAGTTCTTC. It translates to CASSDIGQGLTNKQFF.

V gene TRBV27 combines with J gene TRBJ1-5, with D possibly TRBD1 on 6 matching bases. The CDR3 totals 13 residues. Per germline, CDR1 MNHEY and CDR2 SMNVEV (reference sequence). V was clipped by 8 bases and J by 5 bases, with 13 bases between them. CDR3 protein: CASSYRVDQPQHF. DNA for the CDR3: TGTGCCAGCTCTTACAGGGTGGATCAGCCCCAGCATTTT.

The chain has TRBV4-3 and TRBJ2-3, with D hard to call. The V gene lost 4 bases and the J gene lost 5 bases, with 13 bases spanning the gap. Germline CDR1 is LGHNA and CDR2 is YSLEER. This CDR3 spans 14 amino acids. The DNA of the CDR3 is TGCGCCAGCAGCCCGGCCAACCGCGTAGATACGCAGTATTTT. This translates into CASSPANRVDTQYF.

The DNA for the CDR3 is TGTGCCAGCTCACTCTCACAGACGTCAGGGGGCGTAAAAGAGACCCAGTACTTC. It specifies CASSLSQTSGGVKETQYF. The chain couples TRBV18 to TRBJ2-5; 8 bases are shared with TRBD1. This CDR3 has 18 residues. After removal of 4 bases from V and 3 bases from J, the junction contained 16 bases not matched to a gene. Germline CDR1 KGHSH, CDR2 LQKENI.

This clone was seen a handful of times. J is TRBJ1-5 and V is TRBV11-2; weak D call: TRBD1 (6 bases). V gave up 3 bases and J gave up 0 bases, with 9 bases separating them. CDR1 is SGHAT, CDR2 FQNNGV, per germline. This CDR3 spans 15 amino acids. The CDR3 region is CASSFLQGSNQPQHF. The CDR3 region has the DNA TGTGCCAGCAGCTTTCTACAGGGTAGCAATCAGCCCCAGCATTTT. Combining the CDR3 with reference TRBV11-2 and TRBJ1-5 gives the whole variable domain EAGVAQSPRYKIIEKRQSVAFWCNPISGHATLYWYQQILGQGPKLLIQFQNNGVVDDSQLPKDRFSAERLKGVDSTLKIQPAKLEDSAVYLCASSFLQGSNQPQHFGDGTRLSIL.

The chain combines TRBV29-1 with TRBJ2-2, with a tentative D call TRBD2 (5 bases). CDR1 and CDR2 from the germline V gene are SQVTM and ANQGSEA. The CDR3 covers 16 residues. V lost 3 bases and J lost 3, with 17 bases in between. CDR3 DNA: TGCAGCGTTGATGGGGTCGGGGTCGACGACACCGGGGAGCTGTTTTTT. Residues: CSVDGVGVDDTGELFF.

This chain links TRBV19 with TRBJ2-5, with 9 positions matching TRBD1. CDR1 is LNHDA, CDR2 SQIVND, per germline (reference sequence). Trimming took 4 bases from V and 4 from J; bases not matched to a gene: 10. The CDR3 spans 16 residues. CDR3 DNA: TGTGCCAGTAGTACAGGGACAGGGTGGGGGTTAGAGACCCAGTACTTC. The encoded protein is CASSTGTGWGLETQYF. The variable domain in full, with the rest retrieved from reference TRBV19 and TRBJ2-5, is DGGITQSPKYLFRKEGQNVTLSCEQNLNHDAMYWYRQDPGQGLRLIYYSQIVNDFQKGDIAEGYSVSREKKESFPLTVTSAQKNPTAFYLCASSTGTGWGLETQYFGPGTRLLVL.

The rearrangement joins TRBV7-9 to TRBJ2-7, with D possibly called TRBD1 or TRBD2 (5 bases each). Germline CDR1 is SEHNR and CDR2 is FQNEAQ (reference sequence). The CDR3 runs to 13 residues. Trimming removed 7 bases at V and 3 bases at J, with 13 bases between. The CDR3 bases are TGTGCCAGCACCCGGGGCGAAGGCTACGAGCAGTACTTC. Encoded protein: CASTRGEGYEQYF.

V gene TRBV4-1 combines with J gene TRBJ1-4; a possible D gene is TRBD1 (6 bases). The V end lost 0 bases, the J end lost 7 bases, and 15 bases lay between the germline ends. This CDR3 comprises 16 residues. Per the germline V gene, CDR1 is MGHRA and CDR2 is YSYEKL. The CDR3 loop is CASSQDEGRGGEKLFF. The CDR3 DNA sequence: TGCGCCAGCAGCCAAGATGAGGGCAGGGGAGGTGAAAAACTGTTTTTT.

This clone was detected once. This sequence joins TRBV19 and TRBJ2-7; TRBD1 is a possible D gene (5 bases). This CDR3 contains 14 residues. The V gene lost 5 bases and the J gene lost 5 bases, with 16 bases spanning the gap. CDR1 and CDR2 (germline): LNHDA, SQIVND (reference sequence). This CDR3 is CASSARQILHEQYF. CDR3 in DNA: TGTGCCAGTAGTGCCCGACAGATACTTCACGAGCAGTACTTC. The variable domain in full, completed from reference TRBV19 and TRBJ2-7, reads DGGITQSPKYLFRKEGQNVTLSCEQNLNHDAMYWYRQDPGQGLRLIYYSQIVNDFQKGDIAEGYSVSREKKESFPLTVTSAQKNPTAFYLCASSARQILHEQYFGPGTRLTVT.

The V gene is TRBV5-4, the J gene TRBJ1-6; D not certain. CDR3 length: 14 residues. The V gene lost 0 bases and the J gene lost 8 bases, with 9 bases spanning the gap. Per the germline V gene, CDR1 is SGHNT and CDR2 is YYREEE (reference sequence). The CDR3 here is CASSLDRSDSPLHF. CDR3 DNA sequence: TGTGCCAGCAGCTTGGACAGATCGGATTCACCCCTCCACTTT.

The chain has TRBV27 and TRBJ1-5; 10 bases map to TRBD1. J was trimmed by 0 bases and V by 5 bases; bases with no gene match: 13. The CDR3 is 19 residues long. From germline, CDR1 is MNHEY and CDR2 SMNVEV (reference sequence). The CDR3 DNA sequence: TGTGCCAGCAGTCCGACCTTCCGGGACAGGGGTTATAGCAATCAGCCCCAGCATTTT. It is translated as CASSPTFRDRGYSNQPQHF.

J is TRBJ2-1 and V is TRBV4-2; either TRBD1 or TRBD2 may fit D (5 bases each). Germline lookup yields CDR1 LGHNA and CDR2 YNFKEQ. The V end lost 3 bases, the J end lost 8 bases, and 20 bases lay between the germline ends. This CDR3 is 16 amino acids long. In DNA, the CDR3 is TGTGCCAGCAGCCATCAGTCCCTGGGACCTGTGGATGAGCAGTTCTTC. This encodes CASSHQSLGPVDEQFF.

The chain has TRBV7-2 and TRBJ1-3; D gene ambiguous. The CDR3 contains 15 residues. V was trimmed by 3 bases and J by 5 bases, leaving 14 bases between them. From germline, CDR1 is SGHTA and CDR2 FQGNSA. The CDR3 bases are TGTGCCAGCAGCTTCGCCGGAAGGCAAAGAAACACCATATATTTT. Protein sequence: CASSFAGRQRNTIYF.

This chain links TRBV5-1 with TRBJ2-7, with a tentative D call TRBD1 (5 bases). CDR1 SGHRS and CDR2 YFSETQ come from the germline V gene. V shed 0 bases and J shed 3 bases, with 7 bases lying between them. The length of the CDR3 is 13 residues. This CDR3 reads CASSLGQSYEQYF. DNA of the CDR3: TGCGCCAGCAGCTTGGGACAGAGCTACGAGCAGTACTTC. The whole variable domain, filled in from reference TRBV5-1 and TRBJ2-7, reads KAGVTQTPRYLIKTRGQQVTLSCSPISGHRSVSWYQQTPGQGLQFLFEYFSETQRNKGNFPGRFSGRQFSNSRSEMNVSTLELGDSALYLCASSLGQSYEQYFGPGTRLTVT.

The chain couples TRBV28 to TRBJ2-5; D unresolved. The germline CDR1 and CDR2 sequences are MDHEN and SYDVKM. V was pared by 7 bases and J by 0 bases, with 18 bases between. The CDR3 runs to 16 residues. The CDR3 is CASKFSLSQYQETQYF. CDR3 in DNA: TGTGCCAGCAAATTTAGCTTGAGCCAGTACCAAGAGACCCAGTACTTC.

The CDR3: CASSYSLAENEAFF. In nucleotides, the CDR3 is TGTGCCAGCAGCTACTCTTTGGCAGAGAATGAAGCTTTCTTT. The V gene is TRBV28, the J gene TRBJ1-1; D call uncertain. The CDR3 has 14 amino acids. Germline assignment: CDR1 MDHEN and CDR2 SYDVKM. V lost 6 bases, J lost 7 bases, and 18 bases lay in between.

V and J are TRBV29-1 and TRBJ2-1; 11 nucleotides line up with TRBD2. The V segment lost 6 bases and the J segment 9 bases; nucleotides outside the gene matches: 7. This CDR3 comprises 13 residues. Looked up from germline, CDR1 is SQVTM and CDR2 is ANQGSEA. Here the CDR3 DNA reads TGCAGCGTCCTAGCGGGAGGCAGGGTTGAGCAGTTCTTC. It codes for CSVLAGGRVEQFF.

The V and J genes are TRBV7-2 and TRBJ2-5; D might be TRBD1 (6 bases). Trimming left V 8 bases short and J 3 bases short, with 19 bases between. The germline V gene encodes CDR1 SGHTA and CDR2 FQGNSA. This CDR3 is built from 15 residues. The CDR3 nucleotides read TGTGCCAGCGGCAGATGGCAGGGGCGAGAAGAGACCCAGTACTTC. Translation: CASGRWQGREETQYF. Together with reference TRBV7-2 and TRBJ2-5, the CDR3 gives the full variable domain: GAGVSQSPSNKVTEKGKDVELRCDPISGHTALYWYRQSLGQGLEFLIYFQGNSAPDKSGLPSDRFSAERTGGSVSTLTIQRTQQEDSAVYLCASGRWQGREETQYFGPGTRLLVL.

This clone counts as large. V and J are TRBV6-4 and TRBJ2-3; 12 positions match TRBD2. The CDR3 contains 15 residues. V was pared by 5 bases and J by 1 base, with 1 base of the junction left unmatched. In germline, CDR1 is MRHNA, CDR2 SNTAGT. This CDR3 reads CASSRLAGGTDTQYF. In DNA, the CDR3 is TGTGCCAGCAGTAGACTAGCGGGAGGCACAGATACGCAGTATTTT.

This clone has a single count. The V call is TRBV28, the J call TRBJ2-3; TRBD2 aligns across 8 bases. The CDR3 runs 15 residues. The V gene's germline CDR1 is MDHEN and CDR2 SYDVKM. V was clipped by 4 bases and J by 2 bases; unmatched bases: 5. CDR3 nucleotides: TGTGCCAGCAGTTCTCGCGGGGGGTTCACAGATACGCAGTATTTT. Amino acids: CASSSRGGFTDTQYF.

The chain is built from TRBV19 and TRBJ2-7, with TRBD1 as a possible D gene (6 bases). The V gene lost 9 bases and the J gene lost 5 bases, with 17 bases spanning the gap. The CDR3 has 13 amino acids. Germline CDR1 and CDR2: LNHDA and SQIVND (reference sequence). CDR3 sequence reads: CASLPQGSNEQYF. CDR3 sequence (DNA): TGTGCCAGCCTCCCACAGGGTAGCAACGAGCAGTACTTC.

The genes are TRBV19 and TRBJ2-3; D uncertain. This CDR3 is 15 amino acids long. Trimming stripped 3 bases from V and 0 bases from J, with 10 bases between. From germline, CDR1 is LNHDA and CDR2 SQIVND (reference sequence). CDR3 protein: CASSIGIQSTDTQYF. CDR3 nucleotides: TGTGCCAGTAGTATTGGAATCCAAAGCACAGATACGCAGTATTTT.

The chain couples TRBV28 to TRBJ2-1; 8 bases align to TRBD2. There are 15 residues in the CDR3. With V trimmed by 3 bases and J by 6 bases, 7 bases remained unmatched. The germline CDR1 and CDR2 sequences are MDHEN and SYDVKM. The chain's CDR3 is CASSFGGVAANEQFF. The CDR3 DNA reads as TGTGCCAGCAGTTTCGGGGGGGTAGCGGCCAATGAGCAGTTCTTC.

CDR3 sequence: CASSSGQHSNQPQHF. In DNA, the CDR3 is TGTGCCAGCAGTTCGGGACAGCATAGCAATCAGCCCCAGCATTTT. This chain links TRBV28 with TRBJ1-5, with TRBD1 identical over 7 bases. V lost 4 bases to trimming and J lost 0 bases; unmatched junction nucleotides: 3. CDR3 length: 15 residues. The germline V gene encodes CDR1 MDHEN and CDR2 SYDVKM.